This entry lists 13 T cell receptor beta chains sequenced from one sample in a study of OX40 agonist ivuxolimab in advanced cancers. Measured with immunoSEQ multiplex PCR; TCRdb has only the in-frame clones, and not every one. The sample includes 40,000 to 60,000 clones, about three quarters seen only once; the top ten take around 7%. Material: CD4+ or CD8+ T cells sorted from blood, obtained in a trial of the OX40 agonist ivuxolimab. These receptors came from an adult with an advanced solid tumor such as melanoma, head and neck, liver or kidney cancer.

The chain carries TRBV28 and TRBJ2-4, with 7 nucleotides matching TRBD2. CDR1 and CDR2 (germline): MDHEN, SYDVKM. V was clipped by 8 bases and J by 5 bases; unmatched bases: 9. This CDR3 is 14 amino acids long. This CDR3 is CASGLSGNQNIQYF. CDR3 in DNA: TGTGCCAGCGGTCTAAGCGGGAACCAAAACATTCAGTACTTC.

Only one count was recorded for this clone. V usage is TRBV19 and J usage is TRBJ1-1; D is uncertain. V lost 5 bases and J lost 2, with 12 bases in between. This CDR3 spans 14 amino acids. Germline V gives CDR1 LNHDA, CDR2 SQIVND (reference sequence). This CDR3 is CASSFRLRNTEAFF. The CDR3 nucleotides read TGTGCCAGTAGTTTCCGTTTGAGAAACACTGAAGCTTTCTTT.

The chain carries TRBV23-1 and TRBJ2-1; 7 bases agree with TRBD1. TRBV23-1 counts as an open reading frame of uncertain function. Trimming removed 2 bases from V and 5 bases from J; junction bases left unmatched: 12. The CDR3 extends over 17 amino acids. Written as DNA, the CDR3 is TGCGCCAGCAGTCAAACCCCGGGACAGAGAGTAAACAATGAGCAGTTCTTC. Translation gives CASSQTPGQRVNNEQFF.

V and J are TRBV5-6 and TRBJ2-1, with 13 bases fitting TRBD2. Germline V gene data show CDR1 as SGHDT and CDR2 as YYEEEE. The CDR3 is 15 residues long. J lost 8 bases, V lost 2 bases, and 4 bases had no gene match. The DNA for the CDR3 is TGTGCCAGCAGCTTCGGACTAGCGGGAGTGGATGAGCAGTTCTTC. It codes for CASSFGLAGVDEQFF. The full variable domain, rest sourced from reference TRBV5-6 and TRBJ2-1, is DAGVTQSPTHLIKTRGQQVTLRCSPKSGHDTVSWYQQALGQGPQFIFQYYEEEERQRGNFPDRFSGHQFPNYSSELNVNALLLGDSALYLCASSFGLAGVDEQFFGPGTRLTVL.

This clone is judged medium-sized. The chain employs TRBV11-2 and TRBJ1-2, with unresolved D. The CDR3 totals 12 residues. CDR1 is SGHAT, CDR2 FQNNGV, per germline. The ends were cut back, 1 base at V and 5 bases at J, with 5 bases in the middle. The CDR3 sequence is CASSLGGYGYTF. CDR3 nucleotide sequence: TGTGCCAGCAGCTTAGGAGGATATGGCTACACCTTC.

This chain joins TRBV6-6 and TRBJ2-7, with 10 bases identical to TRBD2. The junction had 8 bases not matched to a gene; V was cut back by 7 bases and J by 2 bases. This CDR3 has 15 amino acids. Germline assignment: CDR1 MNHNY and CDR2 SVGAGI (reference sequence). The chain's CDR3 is CASTQLAGAPYEQYF. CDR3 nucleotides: TGTGCCAGCACCCAGCTAGCGGGAGCACCCTACGAGCAGTACTTC.

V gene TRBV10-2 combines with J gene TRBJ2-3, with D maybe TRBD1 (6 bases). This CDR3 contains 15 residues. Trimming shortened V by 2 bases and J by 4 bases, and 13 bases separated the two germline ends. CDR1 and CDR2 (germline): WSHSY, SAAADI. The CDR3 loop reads CASSEVQGLADTQYF. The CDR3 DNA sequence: TGCGCCAGCAGTGAGGTCCAGGGGTTGGCAGATACGCAGTATTTT.

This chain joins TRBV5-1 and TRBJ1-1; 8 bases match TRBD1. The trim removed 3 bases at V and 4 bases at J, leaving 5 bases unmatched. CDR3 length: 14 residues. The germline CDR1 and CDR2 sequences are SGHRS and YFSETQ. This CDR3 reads CASSSNTGGTEAFF. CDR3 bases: TGCGCCAGCAGCTCCAATACAGGGGGCACTGAAGCTTTCTTT.

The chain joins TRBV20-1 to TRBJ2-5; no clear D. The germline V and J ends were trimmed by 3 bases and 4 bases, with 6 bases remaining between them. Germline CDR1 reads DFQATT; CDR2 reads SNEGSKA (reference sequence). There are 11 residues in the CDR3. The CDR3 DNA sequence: TGCAGTGCTAGTCGGCGAGAGACCCAGTACTTC. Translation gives CSASRRETQYF.

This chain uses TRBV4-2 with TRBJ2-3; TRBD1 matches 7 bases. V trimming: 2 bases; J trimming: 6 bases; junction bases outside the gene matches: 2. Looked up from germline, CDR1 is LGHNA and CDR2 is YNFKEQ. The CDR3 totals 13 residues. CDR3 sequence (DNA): TGTGCCAGCAGCCAAAGAGGGGGCGATACGCAGTATTTT. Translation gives CASSQRGGDTQYF.

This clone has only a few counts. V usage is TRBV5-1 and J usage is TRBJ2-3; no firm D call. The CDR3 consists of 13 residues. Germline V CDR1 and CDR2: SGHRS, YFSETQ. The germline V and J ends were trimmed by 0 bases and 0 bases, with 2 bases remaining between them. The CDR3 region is CASSLESTDTQYF. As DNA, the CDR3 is TGCGCCAGCAGCTTGGAGAGCACAGATACGCAGTATTTT. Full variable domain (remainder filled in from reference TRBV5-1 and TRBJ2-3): KAGVTQTPRYLIKTRGQQVTLSCSPISGHRSVSWYQQTPGQGLQFLFEYFSETQRNKGNFPGRFSGRQFSNSRSEMNVSTLELGDSALYLCASSLESTDTQYFGPGTRLTVL.

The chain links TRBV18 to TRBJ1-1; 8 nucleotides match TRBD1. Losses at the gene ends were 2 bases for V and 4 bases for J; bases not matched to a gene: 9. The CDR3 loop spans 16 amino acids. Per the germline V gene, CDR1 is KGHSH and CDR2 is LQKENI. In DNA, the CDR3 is TGTGCCAGCTCACCATATCGGGGACAGGCTCGCACTGAAGCTTTCTTT. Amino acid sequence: CASSPYRGQARTEAFF.

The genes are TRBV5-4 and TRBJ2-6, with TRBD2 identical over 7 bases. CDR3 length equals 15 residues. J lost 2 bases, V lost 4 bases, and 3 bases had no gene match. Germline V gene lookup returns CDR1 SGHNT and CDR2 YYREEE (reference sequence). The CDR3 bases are TGTGCCAGCAGCCCGGGACTACCTGGGGCCAACGTCCTGACTTTC. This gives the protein CASSPGLPGANVLTF. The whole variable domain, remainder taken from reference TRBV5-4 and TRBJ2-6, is ETGVTQSPTHLIKTRGQQVTLRCSSQSGHNTVSWYQQALGQGPQFIFQYYREEENGRGNFPPRFSGLQFPNYSSELNVNALELDDSALYLCASSPGLPGANVLTFGAGSRLTVL.